A selection of T cell receptor beta chains follows, all from one sample in a study of cytomegalovirus exposure and HLA in healthy donors. Profiling relied on immunoSEQ multiplex PCR, and the TCRdb table lists in-frame clones only, not all of them. This repertoire shows approximately 170,000 clones, roughly 84% found once; its top ten account for approximately 1.5%. Sequenced: PBMCs. The receptors originated from a male donor in good health and CMV-seronegative. Each CDR3 is given with its conserved first and last residue. Each record gives: V gene, CDR3 protein.

TRBV5-1 CASSSNYGGTEAFF
TRBV10-3 CAISPGGQINYGYTF
TRBV5-4 CASSSPSTYEQYF
TRBV21-1 CASSKNPRERADRPQHF
TRBV5-1 CASSSSGTGANYGYTF
TRBV28 CASSLGGIGANVLTF
TRBV11-3 CASSPTGAGANVLTF
TRBV11-2 CASSSARGAYEKLFF
TRBV7-2 CASSLKRGAKNIQYF
TRBV7-2 CASTQRGGGDTQYF
TRBV19 CASIPGQGDYGYTF
TRBV5-1 CASSLADRDGYTF
TRBV7-9 CALSPDSNTEAFF
TRBV9 CASYGGVRGYTF
TRBV5-1 CASSPDRAYEQYF
TRBV27 CASSPTLGGDYGYTF
TRBV25-1 CASSEPHRNYGYTF
TRBV7-9 CSSSPKARQGIITDTQYF
TRBV29-1 CSVVSLAVGTDTQYF
TRBV10-1 CASSDLGGDSYNEQFF
TRBV2 CASSVGLAGETQYF
TRBV27 CASSARGRENQPQHF
TRBV18 CASSLTGGNTEAFF
TRBV21-1 CASSKVGRRQGSYGYTF
TRBV9 CASSATGGGSTETFF
TRBV4-3 CASSHLGEVAEQFF
TRBV5-1 CASSLTGLNTGELFF
TRBV29-1 CSVRDRDQPQHF
TRBV7-9 CASSPPFSGGASYNEQFF
TRBV7-2 CASSSFMGTDYGYTF
TRBV6-1 CASNERRGGDEQYF
TRBV7-9 CASRSGGGGSREQYF
TRBV7-3 CASSLAGSGNTIYF
TRBV5-8 CASSAEGLKLEKLFF
TRBV7-3 CASSSAGSSPLHF
TRBV5-4 CASSPDGTSETQYF
TRBV5-6 CASSTYRVEQYF
TRBV9 CASSGGTAMFSGNTIYF
TRBV5-1 CASRPDGTPTANYGYTF
TRBV19 CATRQGFDEQYF
TRBV6-5 CASSYQERYGYTF
TRBV2 CASTPGQGRIGPGNTIYF
TRBV28 CASSYPSVDSGNTIYF